This TCR beta chain emerged from a study of cytomegalovirus exposure and HLA in healthy donors (dated by TCRdb to about 2017). About the study as a whole: In an earlier analysis of approximately 500 of the donors, 250 to 300 Gb of sequence data and approximately 100 million unique TCR beta sequences from 180 million or so T cells were reported. Every repertoire in the discovery cohort had been generated on one and the same sequencing platform. Rather than using new phenotypic data, the later analysis identified candidate immune exposures from TCR beta sequences and from how often those sequences occurred across donors. A later genetic analysis used genome-wide SNP genotypes for about 65% of the 666 donors, treating that subset as a discovery cohort. Donor age, sex, ethnicity and CMV serostatus were compiled alongside the repertoire data. Among some 400 genotyped donors of the cohort, an average of about 240,000 unique TCR beta nucleotide sequences were sequenced per donor, roughly 18% of them non-productive. An early release covering just under 650 HLA-typed donors comprised about 300 gigabases of sequencing data and around 86 million unique TCR sequences. The T cell repertoires of 550 to 850 subjects were profiled by immunosequencing and related to cytomegalovirus serostatus. HLA typing covered class I and class II loci at four-digit resolution. The number of typed donors differed by locus: about 629-640 for A, B, C, DRB1 and DQB1; roughly 510 for DQA1; approximately 600 for DPA1; and roughly 470 for DPB1. Of the approximately 400 genotyped donors, about 80% fell in the genetic ancestry cluster associated with self-reported Caucasian donors. In an earlier analysis of roughly 600 of the donors, high-throughput TCR beta sequencing was used to judge whether each TCR beta V gene segment behaved as functional or pseudogenic. Roughly five DR-DQ haplotypes were handled as single units for association and clustering, since linkage in the cohort was strong. The study aimed to test whether cataloging public T cell receptors could reveal signatures of past pathogen exposure. To study patterns of TCR occurrence, a later analysis re-analyzed previously published TCR beta repertoires from around 700 donors and added high-resolution HLA genotyping. A separate validation cohort of 100 to 150 different subjects was used in addition to the roughly 700-subject first cohort. The study combined high-throughput TCR immunosequencing, statistical association of individual TCRs with disease status, and machine learning to predict cytomegalovirus infection status.

Regarding this clone: Its antigen is not yet known. No clone much larger than this one lies a single base away; base qualities are absent.

The cohort consisted of 600 to 750 healthy bone marrow donors. At the time of sampling, all cohort members were nominally healthy, though unrecorded immune exposures were likely present. The donor was CMV seropositive and was included in the group of 270 or so seropositive cohort members. Each donor provided a peripheral blood sample, and peripheral blood mononuclear cells were used for TCR beta sequencing. Genomic DNA was extracted from the blood cell samples with the Qiagen DNeasy Blood Extraction Kit. On the study overall, not on this receptor specifically: Immune exposure information for the cohort was limited to CMV serostatus. According to the authors, the approach could potentially be generalized to other disease states and immunological phenotypes. In a later genetic analysis, a missense DCLRE1C variant was associated with V-gene and J-gene trimming of TCR beta chains, and the association was replicated in an independent cohort. In a later analysis, several top co-occurrence clusters were reported to appear linked to parvovirus B19, influenza, CMV and Epstein-Barr virus. Linkage disequilibrium might explain the correlated functional status among segregating V segments, but an unknown experimental factor could not be ruled out. According to a later genetic analysis, donors in an Asian-associated ancestry cluster had fewer N-insertions in productive TCRs than the roughly 670-donor mean. In a later analysis, most CMV-associated TCR beta chains were found to appear HLA-restricted, with HLA associations seemingly driven largely by CMV exposure. This cohort had only TCR beta chains sequenced, and the lack of alpha or paired-chain data limited which features could be detected. In vitro tests confirmed that a few of the cytomegalovirus-associated TCR beta chains recognize cytomegalovirus antigens. Because counts were too low, approximately 15 rarely observed V segments, including chromosome 9 orphons, were excluded from the earlier analysis of roughly 580 of the donors. Most TCR sequences were observed very rarely across donors, whereas some public TCRs were present in many individuals. A further reported finding was that TCR beta sequences accurately predicted the HLA-A and HLA-B alleles for most subjects in the first cohort. HLA typing was unavailable for some donors at each locus, so association tests used only the typed subset. In an earlier analysis of 450 to 750 of the donors, most TCR beta V segments appeared in productive rearrangements about 90% or about 30% of the time, broadly matching IMGT annotations. In a later analysis, 15,000 to 20,000 TCR beta sequences were associated with specific HLA alleles at a false discovery rate of 0.05. When HLA alleles, especially DR and DQ, strongly co-occurred, TCR associations were difficult to assign to individual alleles. In a later analysis, HLA-associated TCR beta chains showed more clonal expansion and lower generation probabilities than non-associated chains that were equally common. Sequencing depth was assumed to be roughly uniform across donors in the presence/absence analyses, though that assumption may not hold. In a later analysis, the rate of TCR association differed among HLA loci, with DRB1 alleles having the most associated TCRs and HLA-C alleles having the fewest. The study gave a list of 150 to 200 TCR beta chains associated with cytomegalovirus. A cluster of highly shared sequence variants was judged likely to be a technical artifact of the sequencing pipeline. In both the original and validation cohorts, the classifier was reported to diagnose cytomegalovirus status with high specificity and sensitivity.

The method behind the library was the immunoSEQ multiplex PCR assay. For the multiplex PCR, a mixture combining 60 forward primers for TCR Vbeta segments and 13 reverse primers for TCR Jbeta segments was used. The CDR3 region of rearranged TCR beta genes was amplified from genomic DNA by a multiplex PCR assay. The amplified TCR beta libraries were sequenced on the Illumina HiSeq System as 87-base-pair reads. The authors' pipeline ran thus. In a later analysis, 70 million to 95 million unique TCR beta chains were counted across the 650 to 700 repertoires, and roughly 11 million of these chains were shared by at least two donors. Raw reads were error-corrected and collapsed into unique sequences by a nearest-neighbor algorithm in which closely related sequences were merged to remove PCR and sequencing errors. Alignment of CDR3 sequences to IMGT reference sequences was used to assign V, D and J gene segments. For a sequence to be retained, at least a six-nucleotide match to both a V gene segment and a J gene segment was required. A rearrangement counted as productive if the CDR3 had no stop codons and remained in frame with V and J, and every other rearrangement counted as non-productive. CDR3 was defined according to IMGT convention as the region running from the second conserved V-encoded cysteine to the conserved J-encoded phenylalanine. The earlier analysis of about 570 of the donors excluded any sequence lacking an unambiguous match to a single V gene segment. In an earlier analysis of 587 of the donors, V segments were called functional above 56.7% productive rearrangements and were called segregating when the between-donor standard deviation exceeded 5%. A statistical classification framework was built for diagnosing cytomegalovirus status from the catalog of TCR beta chain sequences. V and J gene assignment, in a later analysis, came from comparing TCR nucleotide sequences with IMGT/GENE-DB human TR gene sequences. A later analysis assigned CDR3 sequences and most-parsimonious VDJ recombination scenarios with the TCRdist pipeline. A later analysis defined each TCR beta chain by its CDR3 amino acid sequence plus V-gene family, and excluded reads lacking a unique V-gene family. A later analysis removed 500 to 600 highly shared, low-generation-probability nucleotide sequences to deal with suspected cross-contamination and a sequencing artifact. For each public chain, a later analysis derived a clonal expansion index from normalized ranks of inferred template counts within each repertoire. Generation probabilities in a later analysis came from a VDJ recombination model fitted to out-of-frame rearrangements, and those results were checked against IGoR. A later analysis scored TCR-TCR, TCR-HLA and TCR-CMV co-occurrence with hypergeometric tests, applying a repertoire-size bias correction to TCR pairs. False discovery rates were estimated in a later analysis by permuting HLA or CMV assignments 20 times. In a later analysis, co-occurring TCRs were grouped with DBSCAN, and TCRdist sequence similarity was added when clustering was performed within HLA-allele-positive subsets. For co-occurrence clustering, repertoires with fewer than 30,000 or more than 120,000 public chains were excluded, along with five repertoires with anomalous nucleotide sharing. TCRdb stores this immuneACCESS table with in-frame sequences only. Part of the clones is absent; in the studies checked, under half of the shortfall reflects unresolved V genes, and no reason is known for the rest. V and J calls and clone size are as listed in that table; D and trimming were resolved from the DNA. This sample holds some 120,000 clones; roughly 83% were observed only once. Of the sample, around 3% falls within the top ten clones.

The sequence came from a woman aged 18-30 years in good health and CMV-seropositive. The sequenced sample consisted of PBMCs.

This receptor has the CDR3 CAISDFLSEQYF. The DNA reads TGTGCCATCAGTGACTTCTTGAGCGAGCAGTACTTC. Recombination linked TRBV10-3 to TRBJ2-7, with the D segment identity uncertain. The CDR3 starts with the cysteine, ends with the phenylalanine, and has 12 residues. The kept DNA is CDR3 alone, 36 bases in frame from the first base. As encoded in the germline V gene, CDR1 is ENHRY while CDR2 is SYGVKD. Trimming takes 3 bases from V and 6 bases from J, and the germline ends sit 9 bases apart.